This T cell receptor beta chain derives from a study of blood T cell repertoires in COVID-19. Across the study: Samples representing acute and convalescent COVID-19 were sourced from the United States, Italy and Spain. Sources were T cells, B-cell-depleted T cells, or PBMCs; the material itself was cDNA or gDNA.

Per the study methods: Amplified reference gene primers provided the basis for estimating nucleated cell counts. Only in-frame clones appear in the TCRdb table, and some are missing; sequencing was by immunoSEQ multiplex PCR. V and J calls and clone size are copied from that table; D and trimming were computed from the DNA. The sample includes some 87,000 clones, about 90% of them seen just once. Germline assignment: CDR1 MNHNY and CDR2 SVGAGI (reference sequence). After removal of 5 bases from V and 8 bases from J, the junction contained 8 bases not matched to a gene. CDR3 length: 14 amino acids. Specimen: peripheral blood. The chain is built from TRBV6-6 and TRBJ1-4; 7 bases map to TRBD1. This TCR derives from a human donor in a cohort sampled during active COVID-19. The CDR3 loop reads CASSATLTGEKLFF. In nucleotides, the CDR3 is TGTGCCAGCAGTGCAACTCTGACAGGGGAAAAACTGTTTTTT.